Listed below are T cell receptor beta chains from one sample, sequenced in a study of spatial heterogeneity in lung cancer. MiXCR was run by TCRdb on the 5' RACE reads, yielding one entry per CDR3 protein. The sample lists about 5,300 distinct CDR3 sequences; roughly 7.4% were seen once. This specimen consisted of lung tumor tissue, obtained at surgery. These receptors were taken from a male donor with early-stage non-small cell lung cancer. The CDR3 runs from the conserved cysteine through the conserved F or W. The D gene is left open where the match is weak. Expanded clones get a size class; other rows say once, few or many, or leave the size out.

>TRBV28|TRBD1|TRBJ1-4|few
CASSLQGAREKLFF
TGTGCCAGCAGCTTACAGGGGGCGCGGGAAAAACTGTTTTTT
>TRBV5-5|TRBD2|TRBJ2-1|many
CASSSPGLADNEQFF
TGTGCCAGCAGCTCCCCGGGACTAGCGGACAATGAGCAGTTCTTC
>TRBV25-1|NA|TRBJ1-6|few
CASSGTRRDNSPLHF
TGTGCCAGCAGTGGGACACGCAGAGATAATTCACCCCTCCACTTT
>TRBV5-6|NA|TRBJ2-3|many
CASRRMGTGPDTQYF
TGTGCCAGCAGACGGATGGGGACTGGACCAGATACGCAGTATTTT
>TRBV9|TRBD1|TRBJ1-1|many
CASSAGQGGTEAFF
TGTGCCAGCAGCGCGGGACAGGGGGGGACTGAAGCTTTCTTT
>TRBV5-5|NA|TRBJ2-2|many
CASSLQPLQNTGELFF
TGTGCCAGCAGCTTGCAGCCCCTACAGAACACCGGGGAGCTGTTTTTT
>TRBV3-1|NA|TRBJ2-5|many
CASSLTGRWETQYF
TGTGCCAGCAGTCTAACGGGAAGGTGGGAGACCCAGTACTTC
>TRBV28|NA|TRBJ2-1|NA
CASSRRGDEQFF
TGTGCCAGTTCGAGGCGAGGGGATGAGCAGTTCTTC
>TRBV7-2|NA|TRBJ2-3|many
CASSLGLQSDTQYF
TGTGCCAGCAGCTTAGGACTCCAATCAGATACGCAGTATTTT
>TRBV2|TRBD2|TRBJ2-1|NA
CASSQTSGGAPSYNEQFF
TGTGCCAGCAGTCAGACTAGCGGGGGTGCGCCCTCCTACAATGAGCAGTTCTTC
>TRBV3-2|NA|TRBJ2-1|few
CASSQGQETSYHREQFF
TGTGCCAGCAGCCAAGGTCAAGAGACTAGCTATCATAGGGAGCAGTTCTTC
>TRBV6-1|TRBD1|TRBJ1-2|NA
CAGRQGYGYTF
TGTGCCGGTCGACAGGGCTATGGCTACACCTTC
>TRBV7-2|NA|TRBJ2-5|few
CASSLGHQGETQYF
TGTGCCAGCAGCTTAGGTCACCAAGGGGAGACCCAGTACTTC
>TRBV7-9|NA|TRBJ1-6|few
CASSTYRQSPNSPLHF
TGTGCCAGCAGCACGTACCGACAGAGCCCTAATTCACCCCTCCACTTT
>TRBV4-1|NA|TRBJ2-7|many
CASSQELTGRIYEQYF
TGCGCCAGCAGCCAAGAACTGACAGGGAGGATCTACGAGCAGTACTTC
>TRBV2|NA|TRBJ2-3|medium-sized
CASSPAPDTQYF
TGTGCCAGCAGTCCCGCCCCAGATACGCAGTATTTT
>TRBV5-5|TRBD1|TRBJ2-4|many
CASSPGTGNIQYF
TGTGCCAGCAGCCCCGGGACAGGTAACATTCAGTACTTC
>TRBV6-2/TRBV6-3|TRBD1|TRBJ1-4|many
CASSYGPGQGDEKLFF
TGTGCCAGCAGTTACGGCCCCGGACAGGGGGATGAAAAACTGTTTTTT
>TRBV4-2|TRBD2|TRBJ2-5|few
CASSQEIVSGPPQETQYF
TGTGCCAGCAGCCAAGAAATCGTTAGCGGGCCTCCCCAAGAGACCCAGTACTTC
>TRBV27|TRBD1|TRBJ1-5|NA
CASSLDRAQPQHF
TGTGCCAGCAGCCTCGACAGGGCGCAGCCCCAGCATTTT
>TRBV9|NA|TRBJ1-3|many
CASSGGTASGNTIYF
TGTGCCAGCAGCGGTGGGACCGCGTCTGGAAACACCATATATTTT
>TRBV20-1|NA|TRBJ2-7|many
CSASGGIYEQYF
TGCAGTGCTAGTGGGGGAATTTACGAGCAGTACTTC
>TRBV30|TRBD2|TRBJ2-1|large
CAWSLGAGGPFF
TGTGCCTGGAGTTTGGGAGCGGGAGGTCCGTTCTTC
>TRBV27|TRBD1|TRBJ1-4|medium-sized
CASSMRTGALRKLFF
TGTGCCAGCAGTATGCGGACAGGGGCTCTACGAAAACTGTTTTTT
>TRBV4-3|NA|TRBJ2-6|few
CASSQGTQSSGANVLTF
TGCGCCAGCAGCCAAGGGACACAGAGCTCTGGGGCCAACGTCCTGACTTTC